These 10 T cell receptor beta chains share one sample of origin, sequenced in a study of cytomegalovirus exposure and HLA in healthy donors. The PCR was carried out with 60 Vbeta primers and 13 Jbeta primers. Generated by immunoSEQ multiplex PCR, the TCRdb table keeps only in-frame clones and is missing some. The sample has about 150,000 clones, 80% seen once. What was sequenced was PBMCs. The receptors derive from a middle-aged woman in good health and CMV-seropositive.

The chain employs TRBV27 and TRBJ1-6, with D perhaps matching TRBD1 (6 bases). This CDR3 comprises 13 residues. The V and J ends lost 6 bases and 9 bases respectively, with 12 bases between them. The germline gives CDR1 MNHEY, CDR2 SMNVEV (reference sequence). The CDR3 region has the DNA TGTGCCAGCAGAGGGGGGGTTGCTTCACCCCTCCACTTT. Residues: CASRGGVASPLHF.

This sequence joins TRBV4-1 and TRBJ1-4; D is uncertain. Trimming removed 1 base from V and 14 bases from J, with 17 bases in between. Germline CDR1 and CDR2: MGHRA and YSYEKL. There are 14 residues in the CDR3. CDR3 loop: CASSQGSSVRRLFF. In nucleotides, the CDR3 is TGCGCCAGCAGCCAAGGCTCCTCGGTTAGGAGGCTGTTTTTT.

The chain has TRBV6-6 and TRBJ1-4, with 8 positions matching TRBD1. The CDR3 contains 16 residues. Germline lookup yields CDR1 MNHNY and CDR2 SVGAGI (reference sequence). V lost 6 bases, J lost 9 bases, and 15 bases stayed unmatched. In nucleotides, the CDR3 is TGTGCCAGCAGCCCGCCTAACAGGGGGACTCCGAAAAAACTGTTTTTT. Protein sequence: CASSPPNRGTPKKLFF.

This clone was recorded a few times. The chain carries TRBV27 and TRBJ2-1; no clear D gene. Deletions cut 8 bases from V and 3 bases from J, with 17 bases between. The germline CDR1 and CDR2 sequences are MNHEY and SMNVEV (reference sequence). The CDR3 has 15 amino acids. Here the CDR3 DNA reads TGTGCCAGCGGGTCGTGGGCCTCAGACTACAATGAGCAGTTCTTC. It yields the protein CASGSWASDYNEQFF.

V and J are TRBV4-1 and TRBJ2-1; 9 bases fit TRBD1. V gave up 4 bases and J gave up 4 bases; unmatched junction bases: 5. Germline values: CDR1 MGHRA, CDR2 YSYEKL. CDR3 length equals 15 residues. The CDR3 spells CASSRPGQGYNEQFF. In DNA form, the CDR3 reads TGCGCCAGCAGCCGGCCGGGACAGGGTTACAATGAGCAGTTCTTC.

Only a few counts were recorded for this clone. V is TRBV11-2 and J is TRBJ1-2; D is unresolved. The CDR3 is made up of 18 amino acids. V lost 4 bases and J 2 bases, leaving 23 bases between the germline ends. Germline values: CDR1 SGHAT, CDR2 FQNNGV. Here the CDR3 reads CASSSITLRRGANYGYTF. As DNA, the CDR3 is TGTGCCAGCAGCTCGATAACCCTCCGGCGGGGAGCGAACTATGGCTACACCTTC.

This clone was recorded at least ten times. The chain couples TRBV2 to TRBJ2-1, with 11 bases identical to TRBD2. V gave up 5 bases and J gave up 6 bases; unmatched junction bases: 6. Germline CDR1 reads SNHLY; CDR2 reads FYNNEI. This CDR3 comprises 15 residues. In DNA form, the CDR3 reads TGTGCCAGCAGTTCTGGTAGCGGGAGGGGCAATGAGCAGTTCTTC. This translates into CASSSGSGRGNEQFF.

The rearrangement links TRBV2 to TRBJ2-1, with a weak D call TRBD2 (5 bases). With 1 base removed from V and 4 bases from J, the gap between germline ends came to 17 bases. Germline V gene sequence: CDR1 SNHLY, CDR2 FYNNEI. The CDR3 has 17 amino acids. The CDR3 loop reads CASSEGVLSGPYNEQFF. CDR3 bases: TGTGCCAGCAGTGAAGGGGTCCTGAGCGGACCATACAATGAGCAGTTCTTC.

The chain joins TRBV2 to TRBJ1-1; perhaps TRBD1 as D (5 bases). There are 13 residues in the CDR3. V was trimmed by 5 bases and J by 9 bases, leaving 16 bases between them. Germline assignment: CDR1 SNHLY and CDR2 FYNNEI. The CDR3 sequence: CASSQVAGGQAFF. DNA of the CDR3: TGTGCCAGCAGTCAAGTGGCGGGGGGACAAGCTTTCTTT.

The V gene is TRBV16, the J gene TRBJ1-1; maybe TRBD1 (5 bases). V gave up 6 bases and J gave up 1 base, with 9 bases separating them. The CDR3 contains 13 residues. CDR1 is KGHSY, CDR2 FQNENV, per germline. CDR3 in amino acids: CASSLDRNTEAFF. For the CDR3, the DNA is TGTGCCAGCAGTCTCGACAGGAACACTGAAGCTTTCTTT. Variable domain in full (rest from reference TRBV16 and TRBJ1-1): GEEVAQTPKHLVRGEGQKAKLYCAPIKGHSYVFWYQQVLKNEFKFLISFQNENVFDETGMPKERFSAKCLPNSPCSLEIQATKLEDSAVYFCASSLDRNTEAFFGQGTRLTVV.